One sample yielded the 25 T cell receptor beta chains listed below, sequenced in a study of CD8 T cells in ankylosing spondylitis. One entry per CDR3 protein, called by TCRdb with MiXCR from the 5' RACE reads. The profile shows around 88,000 distinct CDR3 sequences, 8.8% of them singletons. Material: blood, either unsorted or a sorted T cell fraction (not recorded which). The receptors derive from a male donor with ankylosing spondylitis or in good health (not recorded which).

There are many counts of this clonotype. This chain joins TRBV4-1 and TRBJ1-5; maybe TRBD1 (5 bases). V lost 1 base and J 4 bases, leaving 8 bases between the germline ends. Per the germline V gene, CDR1 is MGHRA and CDR2 is YSYEKL. The CDR3 spans 14 residues. The CDR3 sequence: CASSQVGGNQPQHF. DNA of the CDR3: TGCGCCAGCAGCCAAGTTGGGGGGAATCAGCCCCAGCATTTT.

This clonotype came up many times. The V and J genes are TRBV6-2 or TRBV6-3 and TRBJ1-1, with D uncertain. Trimming took off 6 bases at V and 2 bases at J, with 10 bases between the two ends. The CDR3 totals 13 residues. Germline CDR1 reads MNHEY; CDR2 reads SVGEGT. As DNA, the CDR3 is TGTGCCAGCAGCAGAGGGCTTAACACTGAAGCTTTCTTT. Its translation: CASSRGLNTEAFF.

This clonotype was counted between two and nine times. The chain uses TRBV2 and TRBJ1-2; weak D call: TRBD1 (6 bases). This CDR3 has 13 residues. Deletions cut 4 bases from V and 4 bases from J, with 10 bases between. Germline V gene sequence: CDR1 SNHLY, CDR2 FYNNEI. CDR3 sequence: CASSAGQLYGYTF. The DNA of the CDR3 is TGTGCCAGCAGTGCCGGACAGCTCTATGGCTACACCTTC.

The sample holds many counts of this clonotype. This sequence joins TRBV7-8 and TRBJ2-7; 9 bases agree with TRBD1. The CDR3 consists of 13 residues. Germline trimming cut 8 bases from V and 6 bases from J; bases unmatched to any gene: 8. Germline V gene data show CDR1 as SGHVS and CDR2 as FQNEAQ. The CDR3, as DNA: TGTGCCAGCCTTTCGGGACAGGGAGTCGAGCAGTACTTC. Translated: CASLSGQGVEQYF.

This clonotype came up many times. The chain has TRBV12-3 or TRBV12-4 and TRBJ2-2; 7 nucleotides line up with TRBD2. Unmatched junction bases numbered 6, after V lost 8 bases and J lost 0 bases. This CDR3 is 15 amino acids long. The DNA for the CDR3 is TGTGCCAGCGGGCGACTAGCCTCGAACACCGGGGAGCTGTTTTTT. Translated, it gives CASGRLASNTGELFF.

The table lists this clonotype with many counts. In DNA, the CDR3 is TGTGCCAGCAGTGGGGTTTGGGGGCCTTTAGGAAAACTGTTTTTT. The encoded protein is CASSGVWGPLGKLFF. This sequence joins TRBV6-4 and TRBJ1-4; D may be TRBD1 (6 bases). The length of the CDR3 is 15 residues. Germline V lookup: CDR1 MRHNA, CDR2 SNTAGT. Trimming took 4 bases from V and 10 from J, leaving 19 bases between them.

The sample holds many counts of this clonotype. The chain is built from TRBV29-1 and TRBJ2-2; TRBD1 agrees at 10 bases. Unmatched junction bases numbered 7, after V lost 6 bases and J lost 6 bases. There are 14 residues in the CDR3. The germline V gene has CDR1 SQVTM and CDR2 ANQGSEA. This chain's CDR3 is CSVMTGGYSGELFF. The CDR3 nucleotides read TGCAGCGTGATGACAGGGGGCTACTCCGGGGAGCTGTTTTTT.

This clonotype was counted at least ten times. The chain couples TRBV3-1 to TRBJ2-1; D possibly uses TRBD1 or TRBD2 (5 bases each). Trimming took off 5 bases at V and 8 bases at J, with 16 bases between the two ends. CDR3 length equals 14 residues. Germline CDR1 and CDR2: LGHDT and YNNKEL (reference sequence). The CDR3 sequence is CASSYTGAGYEQFF. CDR3 DNA sequence: TGTGCCAGCAGCTATACCGGGGCTGGGTATGAGCAGTTCTTC.

Of note for this clonotype: Given a much more abundant clone one base away, this may be a read error. V and J are TRBV2 and TRBJ1-1, with TRBD1 as a possible D gene (5 bases). Germline CDR1 SNHLY, CDR2 FYNNEI. V lost 11 bases and J 1 base, leaving 20 bases between the germline ends. The CDR3 runs 15 residues. CDR3 DNA sequence: TGTGCCGCCATACCGACAGCCCAAGGGAACACTGAAGCTTTCTTT. The encoded protein is CAAIPTAQGNTEAFF. The variable domain in full, completed from reference TRBV2 and TRBJ1-1, reads EPEVTQTPSHQVTQMGQEVILRCVPISNHLYFYWYRQILGQKVEFLVSFYNNEISEKSEIFDDQFSVERPDGSNFTLKIRSTKLEDSAMYFCAAIPTAQGNTEAFFGQGTRLTVV.

This clonotype was seen many times. The gene calls are TRBV24-1 and TRBJ2-1; no clear D gene. Trimming cost V 3 bases and J 0 bases, with 11 bases left between them. The CDR3 contains 16 residues. Germline V gene data show CDR1 as KGHDR and CDR2 as SFDVKD. The CDR3 reads CATSDHKKSSYNEQFF. In DNA, the CDR3 is TGTGCCACCAGTGATCATAAAAAGAGCTCCTACAATGAGCAGTTCTTC.

The rearrangement joins TRBV20-1 to TRBJ2-5, with D maybe TRBD2 (6 bases). The CDR3 contains 15 residues. Germline V gene lookup returns CDR1 DFQATT and CDR2 SNEGSKA (reference sequence). V lost 5 bases and J lost 4, with 20 bases in between. This CDR3 is CSALSGGAGGETQYF. The CDR3 DNA reads TGCAGTGCTCTTAGCGGAGGGGCCGGGGGAGAGACCCAGTACTTC.

This clonotype has ten or more counts. The chain recombines TRBV2 with TRBJ2-1; a weak D match, TRBD2 (6 bases). This CDR3 spans 17 amino acids. V lost 6 bases to trimming and J lost 0 bases, with 18 bases between them. CDR1 is SNHLY, CDR2 FYNNEI, per germline. CDR3 residues: CASSSGTYPSSYNEQFF. The CDR3 nucleotides read TGTGCCAGCAGCTCCGGGACTTACCCGAGCTCCTACAATGAGCAGTTCTTC.

At least ten counts were recorded for this clonotype. This chain connects TRBV5-1 to TRBJ1-1, with 8 positions matching TRBD1. V dropped 5 bases and J dropped 0; count of bases not matched to a gene: 6. The CDR3 runs to 15 residues. The germline V gene has CDR1 SGHRS and CDR2 YFSETQ. The CDR3 coding sequence is TGCGCCAGCAGACGGACAGGGTCCGTGAACACTGAAGCTTTCTTT. It yields the protein CASRRTGSVNTEAFF.

This clonotype was seen at least ten times. This CDR3 is CASSLSGTANQPQHF. The CDR3 nucleotides read TGTGCCAGCAGTTTGTCCGGGACAGCAAATCAGCCCCAGCATTTT. The gene calls are TRBV12-3 or TRBV12-4 and TRBJ1-5; TRBD1 matches 7 bases. The ends lost 3 bases at V and 4 bases at J; junction bases unmatched: 6. The CDR3 runs to 15 residues.

The CDR3 nucleotides are TGCAGTGCTAGCGCCTCGACAGGACCAGATACGCAGTATTTT. This translates into CSASASTGPDTQYF. The chain recombines TRBV20-1 with TRBJ2-3; weak D call: TRBD1 (6 bases). The V gene's germline CDR1 is DFQATT and CDR2 SNEGSKA (reference sequence). This CDR3 has 14 amino acids. Trimming took 3 bases from V and 4 from J, leaving 14 bases between them.

As concerns this clonotype: A read error may produce the germline difference seen at one junction end. The V and J genes are TRBV7-8 and TRBJ2-2, with 7 bases aligning to TRBD2. The germline gives CDR1 SGHVS, CDR2 FQNEAQ. CDR3 length equals 17 residues. CDR3 residues: CASSLDSLLAKTGELFF. CDR3 coding DNA: TGTGCCAGCAGCTTAGATTCTTTACTAGCGAAAACCGGGGAGCTGTTTTTT. The whole variable domain, remainder taken from reference TRBV7-8 and TRBJ2-2, is GAGVSQSPRYKVAKRGQDVALRCDPISGHVSLFWYQQALGQGPEFLTYFQNEAQLDKSGLPSDRFFAERPEGSVSTLKIQRTQQEDSAVYLCASSLDSLLAKTGELFFGEGSRLTVL.

The table lists this clonotype with many counts. The V and J genes are TRBV14 and TRBJ2-5, with D hard to call. In germline, CDR1 is SGHDN, CDR2 FVKESK. The V end was cut by 3 bases, the J end by 4 bases, with 9 bases between. This CDR3 has 13 amino acids. In DNA, the CDR3 is TGTGCCAGCAGCCACAACCTGAGAGAGACCCAGTACTTC. Residues: CASSHNLRETQYF.

This clonotype was detected ten times or more. The chain links TRBV11-2 to TRBJ1-1, with D possibly being TRBD1 (5 bases). CDR1 and CDR2 from the germline V gene are SGHAT and FQNNGV. This CDR3 has 15 amino acids. V was clipped by 1 base and J by 4 bases, with 13 bases between them. DNA of the CDR3: TGTGCCAGCAGCTTAGTTCGGGGCCAAATCACTGAAGCTTTCTTT. It specifies CASSLVRGQITEAFF.

This clonotype has a count of ten or more. This chain uses TRBV12-3 or TRBV12-4 with TRBJ1-2; 8 bases fit TRBD1. The CDR3 has 14 amino acids. The trim removed 4 bases at V and 4 bases at J, leaving 5 bases unmatched. The CDR3, as DNA: TGTGCCAGCAGTTCTGGACAGGGATCCTATGGCTACACCTTC. Protein product: CASSSGQGSYGYTF.

This clonotype occurred many times. The chain couples TRBV20-1 to TRBJ2-3, with 11 bases lining up with TRBD2. CDR3 length equals 17 residues. CDR1 and CDR2 (germline): DFQATT, SNEGSKA (reference sequence). Unmatched junction bases numbered 7, after V lost 0 bases and J lost 2 bases. The CDR3 nucleotides read TGCAGTGCTAGAGAGCCGACTAGCGGGGCCTCCACAGATACGCAGTATTTT. Translation: CSAREPTSGASTDTQYF.

At least ten counts were recorded for this clonotype. V is TRBV5-5 and J is TRBJ1-1, with D maybe TRBD1 (5 bases). V was trimmed by 4 bases and J by 7 bases, leaving 17 bases between them. The CDR3 consists of 14 residues. Germline V CDR1 and CDR2: SGHKS, YYEKEE (reference sequence). CDR3 residues: CASSTRQSDGEAFF. DNA for the CDR3: TGTGCCAGCAGCACCCGACAGTCAGATGGTGAAGCTTTCTTT.

This clonotype was detected a few times. The chain joins TRBV18 to TRBJ2-5, with D tentatively TRBD1 (6 bases). The CDR3 sequence is 14 residues long. The germline V gene encodes CDR1 KGHSH and CDR2 LQKENI. Trimming cost V 2 bases and J 5 bases, with 12 bases left between them. The CDR3 here is CASSPNGGPETQYF. In DNA form, the CDR3 reads TGTGCCAGCTCACCAAATGGGGGCCCGGAGACCCAGTACTTC.

This clonotype was observed at least ten times. This sequence joins TRBV25-1 and TRBJ2-3; no clear D. The V gene's germline CDR1 is MGHDK and CDR2 SYGVNS. V was cut by 3 bases and J by 2 bases, with 3 bases left in between. This CDR3 has 12 amino acids. The CDR3 coding sequence is TGTGCCAGCAGTGATATCACAGATACGCAGTATTTT. Its translation: CASSDITDTQYF.

This clonotype was seen repeatedly, ten times or more. The CDR3 loop is CASSQCERGNQPQHF. DNA for the CDR3: TGCGCCAGCAGTCAGTGCGAAAGGGGCAATCAGCCCCAGCATTTT. The V gene is TRBV23-1, the J gene TRBJ1-5; D uncertain. TRBV23-1 is an ORF, and what it does is uncertain. With 3 bases removed from V and 2 bases from J, the gap between germline ends came to 11 bases. The CDR3 has 15 amino acids.

On this clonotype itself: Possible read error: a much larger clone is one base away. The chain links TRBV18 to TRBJ2-3; D is possibly TRBD2 (5 bases). CDR1 is KGHSH and CDR2 is LQKENI in the germline V gene. The CDR3 is 13 residues long. This chain's CDR3 is CVSSRGFGDTQYF. The CDR3 DNA reads TGTGTCAGCTCACGAGGGTTCGGAGATACGCAGTATTTT.